The present T cell receptor beta chain was sequenced within a study of blood T cell repertoires in COVID-19. Study-level information: Acute and convalescent COVID-19 samples came from the United States, Italy and Spain. T cells, B-cell-depleted T cells, or PBMCs provided the cDNA or gDNA that served as material.

Under the authors' procedure: Reference gene primers were amplified, and this amplification served to estimate nucleated cell counts. Produced via immunoSEQ multiplex PCR; TCRdb's table is partial and in-frame only. The D gene and trimming were derived from the DNA, and the V and J assignments and clone size from that table. Of under 250,000 clones in the sample, 86% were seen once. The V end was cut by 1 base, the J end by 0 bases, with 13 bases between. CDR1 is WSHSY and CDR2 is SAAADI in the germline V gene. This CDR3 has 17 residues. This chain connects TRBV10-2 to TRBJ1-5, with D perhaps matching TRBD1 (6 bases). The TCR sequence derives from an elderly man with acute or convalescent COVID-19. The sequenced sample consisted of peripheral blood. CDR3 in amino acids: CASSEFNGGYSNQPQHF. In DNA, the CDR3 is TGCGCCAGCAGTGAGTTTAATGGGGGCTATAGCAATCAGCCCCAGCATTTT.